These 30 T cell receptor beta chains were all obtained from the same sample, sequenced in a study of human T cells and chemical hapten exposure. Documented time point: pre-sensitization, week 0. Sample treatment: therapeutic diphenylcyclopropenone sensitization with weekly scalp DPC. TCRdb ran MiXCR on the RACE reads and lists one entry per CDR3 protein. The repertoire holds more than 300,000 distinct CDR3 sequences, with approximately 5% as singletons. Sequenced material: whole blood, taken in connection with sensitization to the hapten diphenylcyclopropenone (DPC). All receptors come from a woman in her fifties or sixties with alopecia areata. Some clones in this sample may be carry-over from other donors' samples.

This clonotype appeared many times. This chain uses TRBV20-1 with TRBJ2-7, with 8 positions matching TRBD1. Germline V CDR1 and CDR2: DFQATT, SNEGSKA (reference sequence). The ends lost 2 bases at V and 2 bases at J; junction bases unmatched: 8. The CDR3 runs to 15 residues. Here the CDR3 reads CSARQPGQAPYEQYF. CDR3 nucleotides: TGCAGTGCTAGACAACCGGGACAGGCGCCCTACGAGCAGTACTTC.

This clonotype was seen only a few times. The rearrangement joins TRBV24-1 to TRBJ2-2; possibly TRBD1 or TRBD2 for D (5 bases each). The CDR3 spans 13 residues. Trimming removed 8 bases at V and 10 bases at J, with 16 bases between. Germline CDR1 and CDR2: KGHDR and SFDVKD. The CDR3 nucleotides are TGTGCCACCACACACCCCGGGACGTTGGAGCTGTTTTTT. It specifies CATTHPGTLELFF.

Ten or more counts support this clonotype. CDR3 region: CASSVASASYSNQPQHF. Here the CDR3 DNA reads TGTGCCAGCAGTGTGGCTAGCGCCTCTTATAGCAATCAGCCCCAGCATTTT. V and J are TRBV6-1 and TRBJ1-5; no clear D gene. The V and J ends lost 4 bases and 0 bases respectively, with 16 bases between them. From germline, CDR1 is MNHNS and CDR2 SASEGT. The CDR3 runs 17 residues.

This clonotype was recorded many times. The CDR3 protein is CASLKYQETQYF. Here the CDR3 DNA reads TGTGCCAGCCTAAAGTACCAAGAGACCCAGTACTTC. The rearrangement links TRBV18 to TRBJ2-5; D gene uncertain. Between the trimmed V and J ends, which lost 8 bases and 0 bases, there was a span of 7 bases. The germline CDR1 and CDR2 sequences are KGHSH and LQKENI. The CDR3 is 12 amino acids.

This clonotype was counted a few times. This CDR3 reads CASSLAGVVREQFF. The CDR3 nucleotides are TGTGCCAGCAGCTTAGCGGGAGTAGTAAGGGAGCAGTTCTTC. The rearrangement joins TRBV7-2 to TRBJ2-1; tentatively, D is TRBD2 (5 bases). V lost 0 bases to trimming and J lost 10 bases, with 13 bases between them. Germline loops: CDR1 SGHTA, CDR2 FQGNSA. The CDR3 is 14 amino acids.

CDR3 in amino acids: CASSRTVGNEQFF. The CDR3 DNA sequence: TGTGCCAGCAGCCGAACAGTGGGGAATGAGCAGTTCTTC. The chain links TRBV21-1 to TRBJ2-1. TRBV21-1 is designated a pseudogene. The CDR3 spans 13 residues.

The chain links TRBV2 to TRBJ1-2; D remains unclear. Trimming removed 6 bases from V and 4 bases from J, with 15 bases in between. From germline, CDR1 is SNHLY and CDR2 FYNNEI. CDR3 length: 14 residues. The CDR3 loop is CASSNRPRTYGYTF. The CDR3 DNA follows: TGTGCCAGCAGCAACCGACCACGTACCTATGGCTACACCTTC.

This clonotype appeared many times. The chain combines TRBV6-2 or TRBV6-3 with TRBJ2-3; 9 positions agree with TRBD2. The CDR3 is made up of 15 amino acids. Losses at the gene ends were 5 bases for V and 0 bases for J; bases not matched to a gene: 3. Germline V gene sequence: CDR1 MNHEY, CDR2 SVGEGT. The CDR3 spells CASSQGLASTDTQYF. Written as DNA, the CDR3 is TGTGCCAGCAGTCAGGGACTAGCTAGCACAGATACGCAGTATTTT.

This clonotype was detected many times. V is TRBV12-2 and J is TRBJ1-2. TRBV12-2 counts as a pseudogene. This CDR3 region has 16 residues. CDR3 protein: CASRSAPPLGPYGYTF. CDR3 sequence (DNA): TGTGCAAGTCGCTCAGCGCCCCCCCTAGGCCCGTATGGCTACACCTTC.

The gene calls are TRBV18 and TRBJ2-3; D gene uncertain. CDR1 is KGHSH, CDR2 LQKENI, per germline. With 0 bases removed from V and 0 bases from J, the gap between germline ends came to 13 bases. CDR3 length: 17 residues. DNA of the CDR3: TGTGCCAGCTCACCACCCCGGACCGACACTAGCACAGATACGCAGTATTTT. It yields the protein CASSPPRTDTSTDTQYF.

The rearrangement uses TRBV30 and TRBJ2-1, with 7 bases identical to TRBD1. V shed 5 bases, J shed 9 bases, and the junction held 7 bases outside the gene matches. Germline assignment: CDR1 GTSNPN and CDR2 SVGIG (reference sequence). The CDR3 is 12 amino acids. The CDR3 coding sequence is TGTGCCTGGGCTACAGGGGTAGGTGAGCAGTTCTTC. Amino acid sequence: CAWATGVGEQFF.

CDR3 sequence reads: CASSFDSSSYEQYF. CDR3 sequence (DNA): TGCGCCAGCAGCTTTGACAGCAGCTCCTACGAGCAGTACTTC. This sequence joins TRBV5-1 and TRBJ2-7; D is possibly TRBD1 (5 bases). Per germline, CDR1 SGHRS and CDR2 YFSETQ. The CDR3 covers 14 residues. V shed 2 bases and J shed 0 bases, with 9 bases lying between them. Variable domain in full (rest from reference TRBV5-1 and TRBJ2-7): KAGVTQTPRYLIKTRGQQVTLSCSPISGHRSVSWYQQTPGQGLQFLFEYFSETQRNKGNFPGRFSGRQFSNSRSEMNVSTLELGDSALYLCASSFDSSSYEQYFGPGTRLTVT.

In this sample, this clonotype turned up a few times. The genes are TRBV7-9 and TRBJ2-6; 7 nucleotides align to TRBD1. The V and J ends lost 8 bases and 2 bases, in that order; junction bases with no gene match: 9. The CDR3 extends over 16 amino acids. Germline V gene sequence: CDR1 SEHNR, CDR2 FQNEAQ (reference sequence). CDR3 sequence: CASSRQGPTGANVLTF. As DNA, the CDR3 is TGTGCCAGCTCCCGACAGGGACCCACTGGGGCCAACGTCCTGACTTTC. Full variable domain (missing parts from reference TRBV7-9 and TRBJ2-6): DTGVSQNPRHKITKRGQNVTFRCDPISEHNRLYWYRQTLGQGPEFLTYFQNEAQLEKSRLLSDRFSAERPKGSFSTLEIQRTEQGDSAMYLCASSRQGPTGANVLTFGAGSRLTVL.

CDR3 sequence: CASTLSGVQQTQYF. The CDR3 DNA sequence: TGTGCCAGCACTCTTAGCGGGGTACAACAGACCCAGTACTTC. This chain uses TRBV12-3 or TRBV12-4 with TRBJ2-5; 8 nucleotides match TRBD2. V lost 7 bases, J lost 6 bases, and 10 bases stayed unmatched. The CDR3 spans 14 residues.

The gene calls are TRBV21-1 and TRBJ2-1. TRBV21-1 is termed a pseudogene. The CDR3 contains 19 residues. The CDR3 loop is CASSKPKAESGSSYNEQFF. The CDR3 region has the DNA TGTGCCAGCAGCAAACCTAAGGCGGAGAGCGGGAGCTCCTACAATGAGCAGTTCTTC.

This clonotype was seen a few times. The V and J genes are TRBV6-5 and TRBJ1-1, with a tentative D call TRBD1 (6 bases). CDR3 length: 15 residues. Germline V gene data show CDR1 as MNHEY and CDR2 as SVGAGI. V was cut by 8 bases and J by 3 bases, with 19 bases left in between. CDR3 in DNA: TGTGCCAGCTCAAACCCGGGGGGCGAGGACACTGAAGCTTTCTTT. Its protein is CASSNPGGEDTEAFF.

J is TRBJ1-3 and V is TRBV2, with D hard to call. The CDR3 covers 15 residues. Trimming took 7 bases from V and 4 from J, leaving 17 bases between them. CDR1 and CDR2 from the germline V gene are SNHLY and FYNNEI. This CDR3 is CASKSGPEPGNTIYF. CDR3 in DNA: TGTGCCAGCAAGAGCGGGCCAGAACCAGGAAACACCATATATTTT. Variable domain in full (rest from reference TRBV2 and TRBJ1-3): EPEVTQTPSHQVTQMGQEVILRCVPISNHLYFYWYRQILGQKVEFLVSFYNNEISEKSEIFDDQFSVERPDGSNFTLKIRSTKLEDSAMYFCASKSGPEPGNTIYFGEGSWLTVV.

The gene calls are TRBV7-6 and TRBJ2-5; 9 nucleotides line up with TRBD2. The V and J ends lost 3 bases and 5 bases, in that order; junction bases with no gene match: 4. The CDR3 loop spans 14 amino acids. Germline CDR1 and CDR2: SGHVS and FNYEAQ. The CDR3 loop reads CASSLIAGAETQYF. CDR3 sequence (DNA): TGTGCCAGCAGCTTGATAGCGGGGGCTGAGACCCAGTACTTC.

The chain carries TRBV10-3 and TRBJ1-6; D uncertain. CDR3 size: 16 residues. Trimming removed 0 bases at V and 10 bases at J, with 16 bases between. In germline, CDR1 is ENHRY, CDR2 SYGVKD. In nucleotides, the CDR3 is TGTGCCATCAGTGAGTCGACTCGACATGGGAACTCACCCCTCCACTTT. It specifies CAISESTRHGNSPLHF.

This clonotype was detected many times. The chain joins TRBV29-1 to TRBJ1-5, with 7 nucleotides matching TRBD1. With V trimmed by 6 bases and J by 7 bases, 9 bases remained unmatched. Germline V gives CDR1 SQVTM, CDR2 ANQGSEA. The CDR3 contains 13 residues. This chain's CDR3 is CSVSGGTEQPQHF. The CDR3 DNA reads TGCAGCGTGTCAGGGGGAACGGAGCAGCCCCAGCATTTT.

This clonotype was seen at least ten times. This sequence joins TRBV7-8 and TRBJ2-7; D uncertain. The CDR3 loop spans 13 amino acids. The germline V gene has CDR1 SGHVS and CDR2 FQNEAQ. V gave up 3 bases and J gave up 5 bases, with 11 bases separating them. The CDR3 here is CASSLGFWDEQYF. CDR3 nucleotide sequence: TGTGCCAGCAGCTTGGGTTTTTGGGACGAGCAGTACTTC.

This clonotype was found many times. The chain links TRBV7-2 to TRBJ2-3, with 7 bases that match TRBD2. V lost 4 bases to trimming and J lost 1 base; unmatched junction nucleotides: 8. CDR3 length equals 16 residues. Germline CDR1 is SGHTA and CDR2 is FQGNSA. Here the CDR3 DNA reads TGTGCCAGCAGCTCCCGACTAGCCCGCCGCACAGATACGCAGTATTTT. Its protein product is CASSSRLARRTDTQYF.

This clonotype was seen repeatedly, ten times or more. The chain links TRBV7-2 to TRBJ2-3; tentative D call: TRBD2 (7 bases). V was shortened by 0 bases and J by 4 bases, with 14 bases between the two germline ends. Germline V gives CDR1 SGHTA, CDR2 FQGNSA. This CDR3 spans 16 amino acids. Written as DNA, the CDR3 is TGTGCCAGCAGCTTAGCAGGGGGGGTAATTGCAGATACGCAGTATTTT. The encoded protein is CASSLAGGVIADTQYF.

J is TRBJ2-7 and V is TRBV28; 11 nucleotides line up with TRBD1. Germline CDR1 MDHEN, CDR2 SYDVKM. The CDR3 is 16 residues long. V dropped 8 bases and J dropped 7; count of bases not matched to a gene: 16. CDR3 bases: TGTGCCAGCGGATCGGCCCCCGGGACAGGGGGTAGTGAGCAGTACTTC. It is translated as CASGSAPGTGGSEQYF. Using reference TRBV28 and TRBJ2-7 for the parts outside the CDR3, the full variable domain is DVKVTQSSRYLVKRTGEKVFLECVQDMDHENMFWYRQDPGLGLRLIYFSYDVKMKEKGDIPEGYSVSREKKERFSLILESASTNQTSMYLCASGSAPGTGGSEQYFGPGTRLTVT.

There are many counts of this clonotype. CDR3 sequence reads: CASSIVQGTGELFF. The CDR3 nucleotides read TGTGCCAGTAGTATAGTACAGGGCACCGGGGAGCTGTTTTTT. The chain couples TRBV19 to TRBJ2-2; perhaps TRBD1 as D (6 bases). V lost 1 base to trimming and J lost 4 bases, with 7 bases between them. Germline CDR1 and CDR2: LNHDA and SQIVND (reference sequence). The CDR3 is 14 residues long.

Ten or more counts support this clonotype. The chain employs TRBV6-2 or TRBV6-3 and TRBJ1-5, with D unresolved. This CDR3 comprises 13 residues. Germline values: CDR1 MNHEY, CDR2 SVGEGT. The V gene lost 9 bases and the J gene lost 2 bases, with 11 bases spanning the gap. The CDR3 here is CASTSEGNQPQHF. The CDR3 nucleotides read TGTGCCAGTACTTCAGAAGGCAATCAGCCCCAGCATTTT.

Many counts were recorded for this clonotype. In nucleotides, the CDR3 is TGCAGTGCTGGACTAGCGGGAGAAAATCCCTACGAGCAGTACTTC. Translated: CSAGLAGENPYEQYF. The chain is built from TRBV20-1 and TRBJ2-7, with TRBD2 matching over 13 bases. Trimming removed 5 bases from V and 2 bases from J; junction bases left unmatched: 6. Germline CDR1 and CDR2: DFQATT and SNEGSKA (reference sequence). This CDR3 is 15 amino acids long.

This clonotype was observed many times. J is TRBJ2-7 and V is TRBV19, with 9 bases aligning to TRBD1. Germline CDR1 LNHDA, CDR2 SQIVND (reference sequence). This CDR3 contains 15 residues. J was trimmed by 3 bases and V by 5 bases; bases with no gene match: 8. The CDR3 nucleotides read TGTGCCAGTAGTCCAGGACAGGGGCTTTTCTACGAGCAGTACTTC. It is translated as CASSPGQGLFYEQYF.

This clonotype was counted between two and nine times. V is TRBV7-2 and J is TRBJ2-7; D is unresolved. V dropped 4 bases and J dropped 7 bases, with 8 bases sitting between them. This CDR3 region has 11 residues. Germline V lookup: CDR1 SGHTA, CDR2 FQGNSA. The CDR3 sequence: CASSSILEQYF. CDR3 bases: TGTGCCAGCAGCTCCATATTGGAGCAGTACTTC.

This clonotype was counted only a few times. The genes are TRBV7-6 and TRBJ2-2; D remains ambiguous. Trimming removed 6 bases from V and 3 bases from J, with 8 bases in between. In germline, CDR1 is SGHVS, CDR2 FNYEAQ. There are 13 residues in the CDR3. CDR3 sequence (DNA): TGTGCCAGCAGAGATAGGGACACCGGGGAGCTGTTTTTT. Amino acid sequence: CASRDRDTGELFF.